A single sample is the source of the 8 T cell receptor beta chains below, sequenced in a study of T cell changes during pregnancy in multiple sclerosis. Measured with immunoSEQ multiplex PCR; TCRdb has only the in-frame clones, and not every one. The sample yields several thousand clones, around 87% seen once. The source material was CD8+ T cells from peripheral blood mononuclear cells, sampled in the first trimester of pregnancy. The receptors here all came from a female donor in good health, enrolled as a control in a pregnancy study.

The chain links TRBV19 to TRBJ1-6; no clear D gene. CDR3 length equals 14 residues. Germline V CDR1 and CDR2: LNHDA, SQIVND (reference sequence). Trimming removed 5 bases from V and 8 bases from J, with 13 bases in between. DNA of the CDR3: TGTGCCAGTAGTGACCGGGAGGGTGATTCACCCCTCCACTTT. It is translated as CASSDREGDSPLHF.

This rearrangement joins TRBV6-5 to TRBJ2-7, with D possibly TRBD2 on 6 matching bases. Deletions cut 0 bases from V and 4 bases from J, with 16 bases between. The germline CDR1 and CDR2 sequences are MNHEY and SVGAGI. This CDR3 comprises 16 residues. CDR3 protein: CASSYSGTPTLYEQYF. CDR3 DNA: TGTGCCAGCAGTTACTCGGGGACTCCTACGTTATACGAGCAGTACTTC.

V and J are TRBV19 and TRBJ1-5; D is unresolved. CDR3 length: 18 residues. CDR1 LNHDA and CDR2 SQIVND come from the germline V gene (reference sequence). Trimming left V 4 bases short and J 0 bases short, with 19 bases between. CDR3 region: CASSSTGFWYDSNQPQHF. The CDR3 region has the DNA TGTGCCAGTAGTAGCACCGGTTTTTGGTATGATAGCAATCAGCCCCAGCATTTT.

The chain employs TRBV25-1 and TRBJ2-7; D may be TRBD2 (5 bases). The germline gives CDR1 MGHDK, CDR2 SYGVNS. V lost 2 bases and J 6 bases, leaving 14 bases between the germline ends. The CDR3 contains 14 residues. CDR3 nucleotide sequence: TGTGCCAGCAGTGAACTTGTCCGGGGTGGCGAGCAGTACTTC. As protein: CASSELVRGGEQYF.

Only one count was recorded for this clone. The chain has TRBV28 and TRBJ1-3, with 8 bases lining up with TRBD1. The trim removed 1 base at V and 5 bases at J, leaving 10 bases unmatched. Germline values: CDR1 MDHEN, CDR2 SYDVKM. The CDR3 contains 17 residues. CDR3 bases: TGTGCCAGCAGTTTATCCCCCGGGCCAGGGGGCAGAAACACCATATATTTT. Its translation: CASSLSPGPGGRNTIYF.

CDR3 amino acids: CASSQGVWSSYEQYF. DNA for the CDR3: TGCGCCAGCAGCCAAGGCGTCTGGAGCTCCTACGAGCAGTACTTC. The chain has TRBV4-3 and TRBJ2-7; D not resolved. In germline, CDR1 is LGHNA, CDR2 YSLEER. V was trimmed by 1 base and J by 0 bases, leaving 10 bases between them. The CDR3 covers 15 residues.

The chain couples TRBV6-5 to TRBJ2-7; D may be TRBD1 (5 bases). CDR3 size: 13 residues. V dropped 6 bases and J dropped 0 bases, with 9 bases sitting between them. Germline lookup yields CDR1 MNHEY and CDR2 SVGAGI. CDR3 in DNA: TGTGCCAGCAGCCAGGGTCTCTCCTACGAGCAGTACTTC. The encoded protein is CASSQGLSYEQYF.

The V call is TRBV6-1, the J call TRBJ2-1; 7 positions agree with TRBD2. The germline gives CDR1 MNHNS, CDR2 SASEGT. Losses at the gene ends were 1 base for V and 1 base for J; bases not matched to a gene: 1. The CDR3 length is 15 residues. The CDR3 bases are TGTGCCAGCAGTGAAGGTAGCGGGTCCTACAATGAGCAGTTCTTC. It is translated as CASSEGSGSYNEQFF.